These 22 T cell receptor beta chains share one sample of origin, sequenced in a study of T cells in Graves' hyperthyroidism and ophthalmopathy. Amplified TCR beta CDR3 regions came from RNA transcripts. The HTBI set primed first-round TCR CDR3 RT-PCR. A single record per CDR3 protein comes from TCRdb applying MiXCR to the multiplex PCR reads. The table has 400,000 to 600,000 distinct CDR3 sequences, about 16% seen once. The sample consisted of blood. These receptor sequences come from a woman aged 25 to 39 with Graves' ophthalmopathy.

In this sample, this clonotype turned up many times. The V gene is TRBV2, the J gene TRBJ2-1, with D perhaps TRBD1 (6 bases). V was shortened by 5 bases and J by 5 bases, with 19 bases between the two germline ends. Per the germline V gene, CDR1 is SNHLY and CDR2 is FYNNEI. The CDR3 sequence is 16 residues long. CDR3 sequence: CASSYEQGVFDNEQFF. The CDR3 DNA follows: TGTGCCAGCAGTTACGAACAGGGTGTCTTCGACAATGAGCAGTTCTTC.

This clonotype was recorded at least ten times. The rearrangement links TRBV12-3 or TRBV12-4 to TRBJ1-1, with unresolved D. The CDR3 extends over 11 amino acids. Deletions cut 4 bases from V and 4 bases from J, with 4 bases between. The CDR3 bases are TGTGCCAGCAGTTGGACCACTGAAGCTTTCTTT. The encoded protein is CASSWTTEAFF.

This clonotype was observed a handful of times. The J gene is TRBJ2-3, the V gene TRBV19; 11 bases match TRBD2. The germline gives CDR1 LNHDA, CDR2 SQIVND (reference sequence). The CDR3 has 15 amino acids. V trimming: 8 bases; J trimming: 4 bases; junction bases outside the gene matches: 8. Here the CDR3 DNA reads TGTGCCAGTGTCAGAACTAGCGGGAGAGCAGATACGCAGTATTTT. It translates to CASVRTSGRADTQYF.

J is TRBJ2-3 and V is TRBV7-2, with 9 bases identical to TRBD2. This CDR3 has 16 residues. J was trimmed by 3 bases and V by 3 bases; bases with no gene match: 7. Per germline, CDR1 SGHTA and CDR2 FQGNSA. Here the CDR3 DNA reads TGTGCCAGCAGCTTGGGGCTAGCGGGAAAGACAGATACGCAGTATTTT. It yields the protein CASSLGLAGKTDTQYF. Complete variable domain (other parts from reference TRBV7-2 and TRBJ2-3): GAGVSQSPSNKVTEKGKDVELRCDPISGHTALYWYRQSLGQGLEFLIYFQGNSAPDKSGLPSDRFSAERTGGSVSTLTIQRTQQEDSAVYLCASSLGLAGKTDTQYFGPGTRLTVL.

This clonotype was seen a handful of times. The chain recombines TRBV6-4 with TRBJ2-5; D may be TRBD1 or TRBD2 (6 bases each). Germline V gives CDR1 MRHNA, CDR2 SNTAGT. V was clipped by 6 bases and J by 5 bases, with 22 bases between them. The CDR3 is 16 residues long. CDR3 DNA: TGTGCCAGCAGCGAGCGGGTACAGGGAGGAGGCGAGACCCAGTACTTC. Encoded protein: CASSERVQGGGETQYF.

The V gene is TRBV6-1, the J gene TRBJ2-7, with D unresolved. Germline loops: CDR1 MNHNS, CDR2 SASEGT. V lost 5 bases, J lost 0 bases, and 14 bases lay in between. The CDR3 totals 15 residues. CDR3 sequence: CASSPHQQVSYEQYF. The CDR3 DNA follows: TGTGCCAGCAGTCCCCACCAGCAAGTCTCCTACGAGCAGTACTTC.

This clonotype was counted many times. The V call is TRBV28, the J call TRBJ2-7; 12 positions match TRBD2. CDR1 and CDR2 (germline): MDHEN, SYDVKM. J gave up 5 bases and V 4 bases, and 12 bases lay outside the gene matches. CDR3 length equals 17 residues. The CDR3 protein is CASSSPNLAGGTDEQYF. The CDR3 DNA is TGTGCCAGCAGTTCCCCAAACCTAGCGGGAGGGACCGACGAGCAGTACTTC.

Points on this clonotype: No conserved phenylalanine or tryptophan is present at the end of the CDR3, so a read error is the likely explanation. The gene calls are TRBV2 and TRBJ1-1; 7 nucleotides align to TRBD1. Per germline, CDR1 SNHLY and CDR2 FYNNEI. V lost 6 bases and J lost 2; bases outside the gene matches: 6. This CDR3 has 14 residues. The CDR3 here is CASRAGQTNTEAFL. The DNA of the CDR3 is TGTGCCAGCAGGGCGGGACAGACAAACACTGAAGCTTTCCTT.

This chain joins TRBV6-1 and TRBJ2-3; TRBD2 might be the D (6 bases). The germline V gene has CDR1 MNHNS and CDR2 SASEGT. Trimming left V 2 bases short and J 2 bases short, with 14 bases between. CDR3 size: 16 residues. Here the CDR3 reads CASSERVGDSTDTQYF. In DNA form, the CDR3 reads TGTGCCAGCAGTGAAAGAGTCGGGGACTCCACAGATACGCAGTATTTT.

Only a few counts were recorded for this clonotype. The rearrangement joins TRBV30 to TRBJ2-7; no definite D call. This CDR3 spans 15 amino acids. Trimming took off 3 bases at V and 0 bases at J, with 15 bases between the two ends. Germline lookup yields CDR1 GTSNPN and CDR2 SVGIG (reference sequence). DNA of the CDR3: TGTGCCTGGAGCAGAAGACGAACGAGCTCCTACGAGCAGTACTTC. Protein: CAWSRRRTSSYEQYF.

This clonotype has at least ten counts. The chain combines TRBV28 with TRBJ2-1, with D perhaps matching TRBD1 (6 bases). Trimming shortened V by 4 bases and J by 4 bases, and 11 bases separated the two germline ends. CDR1 is MDHEN, CDR2 SYDVKM, per germline. The length of the CDR3 is 14 residues. The CDR3 loop reads CASSSPDSYNEQFF. In nucleotides, the CDR3 is TGTGCCAGCAGTTCCCCGGACAGTTACAATGAGCAGTTCTTC.

The table lists this clonotype with many counts. This chain links TRBV7-2 with TRBJ2-7; 8 nucleotides agree with TRBD1. The ends lost 5 bases at V and 2 bases at J; junction bases unmatched: 5. This CDR3 region has 14 residues. CDR1 is SGHTA, CDR2 FQGNSA, per germline. The CDR3 protein is CASSQGTGPYEQYF. CDR3 coding DNA: TGTGCCAGCAGCCAAGGGACAGGTCCCTACGAGCAGTACTTC.

This clonotype occurred many times. The chain has TRBV20-1 and TRBJ2-5, with D tentatively TRBD2 (6 bases). Germline-derived CDR1 and CDR2 are DFQATT and SNEGSKA (reference sequence). Trimming took 5 bases from V and 5 from J, leaving 15 bases between them. The CDR3 extends over 13 amino acids. The CDR3 nucleotides read TGCAGTGCTCCTGGGGACTGGCGGGAGACCCAGTACTTC. Amino acids: CSAPGDWRETQYF.

This clonotype was picked up many times. The chain has TRBV7-8 and TRBJ1-5; 7 nucleotides agree with TRBD1. CDR1 and CDR2 from the germline V gene are SGHVS and FQNEAQ. The CDR3 loop spans 16 amino acids. Germline trimming cut 0 bases from V and 4 bases from J; bases unmatched to any gene: 6. The DNA of the CDR3 is TGTGCCAGCAGCTTAGCAGGGGGCGCCGTGAATCAGCCCCAGCATTTT. The encoded protein is CASSLAGGAVNQPQHF. The whole variable domain, filled in from reference TRBV7-8 and TRBJ1-5, reads GAGVSQSPRYKVAKRGQDVALRCDPISGHVSLFWYQQALGQGPEFLTYFQNEAQLDKSGLPSDRFFAERPEGSVSTLKIQRTQQEDSAVYLCASSLAGGAVNQPQHFGDGTRLSIL.

The rearrangement joins TRBV5-5 to TRBJ1-1; TRBD1 matches 9 bases. V shed 0 bases, J shed 1 base, and the junction held 4 bases outside the gene matches. Germline V gene data show CDR1 as SGHKS and CDR2 as YYEKEE (reference sequence). CDR3 length: 16 residues. The CDR3 here is CASSLEQGAWNTEAFF. The CDR3 DNA reads as TGTGCCAGCAGCTTGGAACAGGGGGCTTGGAACACTGAAGCTTTCTTT.

CDR3 loop: CSVEDRLGGEQYF. CDR3 nucleotides: TGCAGCGTTGAAGATCGGCTAGGTGGCGAGCAGTACTTC. The chain joins TRBV29-1 to TRBJ2-7; D gene uncertain. In germline, CDR1 is SQVTM, CDR2 ANQGSEA. CDR3 size: 13 residues. V dropped 0 bases and J dropped 6 bases, with 12 bases sitting between them.

This clonotype was seen many times. The gene calls are TRBV3-1 and TRBJ2-6; weak D call: TRBD2 (6 bases). CDR1 LGHDT and CDR2 YNNKEL come from the germline V gene (reference sequence). The CDR3 length is 19 residues. V shed 1 base and J shed 0 bases, with 16 bases lying between them. The CDR3 loop reads CASSQGWSSDHSGANVLTF. The CDR3 nucleotides are TGTGCCAGCAGCCAAGGTTGGTCTAGCGATCACTCTGGGGCCAACGTCCTGACTTTC.

This clonotype was recorded at least ten times. This chain connects TRBV12-3 or TRBV12-4 to TRBJ1-2, with D perhaps matching TRBD1 (5 bases). CDR3 length: 14 residues. Trimming shortened V by 2 bases and J by 7 bases, and 14 bases separated the two germline ends. CDR3 protein: CASSLSGQGGGYTF. Written as DNA, the CDR3 is TGTGCCAGCAGTTTAAGTGGGCAGGGTGGTGGCTACACCTTC.

The chain is built from TRBV5-4 and TRBJ2-1, with 9 bases that match TRBD2. The CDR3 spans 15 residues. In germline, CDR1 is SGHNT, CDR2 YYREEE (reference sequence). V lost 1 base and J lost 9; bases outside the gene matches: 8. CDR3: CASSLTAGGKSEQFF. CDR3 DNA: TGTGCCAGCAGCTTGACCGCGGGAGGGAAGAGTGAGCAGTTCTTC.

Many counts were recorded for this clonotype. The rearrangement joins TRBV29-1 to TRBJ2-3; TRBD1 aligns across 8 bases. Germline V CDR1 and CDR2: SQVTM, ANQGSEA. The V segment lost 3 bases and the J segment 5 bases; nucleotides outside the gene matches: 7. This CDR3 contains 14 residues. CDR3 DNA sequence: TGCAGCGTTGATCCAGGGGGCGCGGGAGATACGCAGTATTTT. This gives the protein CSVDPGGAGDTQYF.

This clonotype was found a few times. The V call is TRBV20-1, the J call TRBJ1-6, with 7 bases aligning to TRBD1. This CDR3 contains 14 residues. From germline, CDR1 is DFQATT and CDR2 SNEGSKA (reference sequence). The ends lost 6 bases at V and 4 bases at J; junction bases unmatched: 6. The CDR3 protein is CSADGTAYNSPLHF. CDR3 DNA sequence: TGCAGTGCGGATGGGACAGCTTATAATTCACCCCTCCACTTT.

This clonotype was seen ten or more times. The chain combines TRBV20-1 with TRBJ2-1; TRBD2 agrees at 7 bases. The CDR3 totals 15 residues. The J segment lost 9 bases and the V segment lost 0 bases, leaving 11 bases of the junction unmatched. The germline V gene encodes CDR1 DFQATT and CDR2 SNEGSKA (reference sequence). The CDR3 DNA follows: TGCAGTGCTAGAGATCCACGGACTAGTGCGGTTGAGCAGTTCTTC. Amino acid sequence: CSARDPRTSAVEQFF.